The entry below gives a single T cell receptor (beta chain) sequence along with its context. In the source study's methods: By means of reference gene primer amplification, nucleated cell counts were estimated. Method: immunoSEQ multiplex PCR; TCRdb's copy keeps in-frame clones and lacks some. That table gives V, J and clone size, and the DNA gave D and trimming. Of tens of thousands of clones in the sample, roughly nine tenths were seen once. This entry is derived from a study of blood T cell repertoires in COVID-19. V lost 0 bases and J 2 bases, leaving 8 bases between the germline ends. Germline V lookup: CDR1 SGHRS, CDR2 YFSETQ. The CDR3 length is 15 residues.

The chain has TRBV5-1 and TRBJ2-2; D is perhaps TRBD2 (5 bases). Sequencing was performed on peripheral blood. The sequence came from a human donor in a cohort sampled during active COVID-19. The CDR3 region is CASSLGPGNTGELFF. The CDR3 DNA follows: TGCGCCAGCAGCTTGGGTCCGGGAAACACCGGGGAGCTGTTTTTT.